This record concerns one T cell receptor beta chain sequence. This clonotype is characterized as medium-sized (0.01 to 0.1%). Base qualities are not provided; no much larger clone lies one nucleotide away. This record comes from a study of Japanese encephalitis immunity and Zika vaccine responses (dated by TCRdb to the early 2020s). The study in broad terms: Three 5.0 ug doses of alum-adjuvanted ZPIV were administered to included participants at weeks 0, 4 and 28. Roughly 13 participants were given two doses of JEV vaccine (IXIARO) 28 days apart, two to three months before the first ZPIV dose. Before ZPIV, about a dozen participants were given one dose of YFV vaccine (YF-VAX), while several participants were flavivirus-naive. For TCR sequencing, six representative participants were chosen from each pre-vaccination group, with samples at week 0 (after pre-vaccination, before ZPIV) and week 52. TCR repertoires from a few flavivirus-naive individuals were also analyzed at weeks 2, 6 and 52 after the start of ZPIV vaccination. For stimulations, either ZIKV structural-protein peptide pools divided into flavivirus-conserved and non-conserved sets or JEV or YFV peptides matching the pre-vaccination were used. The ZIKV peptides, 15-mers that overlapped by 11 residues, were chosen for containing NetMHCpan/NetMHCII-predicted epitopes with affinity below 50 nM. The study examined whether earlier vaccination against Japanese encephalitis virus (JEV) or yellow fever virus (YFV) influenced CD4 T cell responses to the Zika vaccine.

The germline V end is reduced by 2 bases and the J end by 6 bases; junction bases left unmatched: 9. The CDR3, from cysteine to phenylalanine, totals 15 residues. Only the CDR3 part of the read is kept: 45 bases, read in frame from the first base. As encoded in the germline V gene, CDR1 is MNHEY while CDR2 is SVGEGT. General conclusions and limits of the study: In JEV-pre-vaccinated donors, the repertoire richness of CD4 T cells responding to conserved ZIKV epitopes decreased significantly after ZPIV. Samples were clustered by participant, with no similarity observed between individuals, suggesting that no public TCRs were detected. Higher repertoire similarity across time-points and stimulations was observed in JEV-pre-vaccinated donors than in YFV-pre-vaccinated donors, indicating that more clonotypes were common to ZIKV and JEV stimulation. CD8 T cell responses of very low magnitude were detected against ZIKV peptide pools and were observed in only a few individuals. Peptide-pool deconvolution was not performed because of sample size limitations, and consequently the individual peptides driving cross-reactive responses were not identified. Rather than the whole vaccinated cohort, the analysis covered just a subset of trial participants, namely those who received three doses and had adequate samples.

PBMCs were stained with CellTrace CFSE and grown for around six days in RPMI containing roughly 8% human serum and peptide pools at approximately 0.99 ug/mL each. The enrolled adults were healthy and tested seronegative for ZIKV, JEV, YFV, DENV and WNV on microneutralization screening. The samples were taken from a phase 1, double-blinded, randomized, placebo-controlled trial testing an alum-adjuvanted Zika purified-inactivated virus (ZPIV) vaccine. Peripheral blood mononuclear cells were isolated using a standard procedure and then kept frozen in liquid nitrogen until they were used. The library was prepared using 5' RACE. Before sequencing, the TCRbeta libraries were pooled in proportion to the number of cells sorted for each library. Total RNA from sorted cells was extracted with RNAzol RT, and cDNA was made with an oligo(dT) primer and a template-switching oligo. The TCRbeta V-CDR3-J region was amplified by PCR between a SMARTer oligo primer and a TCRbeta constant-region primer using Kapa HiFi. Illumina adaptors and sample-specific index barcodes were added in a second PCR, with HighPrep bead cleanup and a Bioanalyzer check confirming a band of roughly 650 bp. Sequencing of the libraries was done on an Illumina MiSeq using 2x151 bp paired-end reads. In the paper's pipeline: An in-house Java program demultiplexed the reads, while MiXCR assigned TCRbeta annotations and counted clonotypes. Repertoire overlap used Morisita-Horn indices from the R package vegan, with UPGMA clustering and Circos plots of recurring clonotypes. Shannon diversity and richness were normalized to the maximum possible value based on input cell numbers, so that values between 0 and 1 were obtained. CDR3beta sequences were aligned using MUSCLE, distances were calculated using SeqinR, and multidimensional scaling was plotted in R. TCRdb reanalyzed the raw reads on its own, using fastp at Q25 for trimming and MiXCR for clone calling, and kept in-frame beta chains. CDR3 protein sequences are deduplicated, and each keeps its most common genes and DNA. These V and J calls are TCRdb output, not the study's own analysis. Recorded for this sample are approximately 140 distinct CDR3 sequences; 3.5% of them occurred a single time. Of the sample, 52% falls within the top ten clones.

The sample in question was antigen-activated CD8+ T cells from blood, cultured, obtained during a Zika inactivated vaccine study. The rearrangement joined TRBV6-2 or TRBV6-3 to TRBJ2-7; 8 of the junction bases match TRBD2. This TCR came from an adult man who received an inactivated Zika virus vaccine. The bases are TGTGCCAGCAGTTACGGCGGGACTAGTCTTGTCGAGCAGTACTTC. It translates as CASSYGGTSLVEQYF.